This passage covers 9 T cell receptor beta chains from one sample sequenced in a study of T cells in tuberculosis. TCRdb's table, derived via immunoSEQ multiplex PCR, lists solely in-frame clones and lacks some. The sample shows 30,000 to 45,000 clones, around 92% of them seen only once. Material for sequencing was PBMCs. All receptors come from a donor aged 10-30 years with latent tuberculosis or without tuberculosis infection. Some clones in this sample may be carry-over from other donors' samples.

This rearrangement joins TRBV19 to TRBJ1-5; TRBD1 might be the D (6 bases). The germline gives CDR1 LNHDA, CDR2 SQIVND (reference sequence). The CDR3 has 15 amino acids. V shed 0 bases and J shed 8 bases, with 14 bases lying between them. CDR3 region: CASSIEGGHWKPQHF. In DNA, the CDR3 is TGTGCCAGTAGTATAGAGGGGGGGCACTGGAAGCCCCAGCATTTT.

As DNA, the CDR3 is TGTGCCAGCAGTGATGCCAGGAACAATGAGCAGTTCTTC. It specifies CASSDARNNEQFF. V and J are TRBV25-1 and TRBJ2-1; D unclear. With 3 bases removed from V and 5 bases from J, the gap between germline ends came to 8 bases. This CDR3 has 13 residues. The germline CDR1 and CDR2 sequences are MGHDK and SYGVNS.

The rearrangement uses TRBV11-2 and TRBJ2-6; 7 positions match TRBD1. Germline V gives CDR1 SGHAT, CDR2 FQNNGV. This CDR3 contains 15 residues. Losses at the gene ends were 5 bases for V and 2 bases for J; bases not matched to a gene: 3. Here the CDR3 reads CASSRQGAGANVLTF. The CDR3 DNA reads TGTGCCAGCAGCCGCCAGGGGGCTGGGGCCAACGTCCTGACTTTC. Complete variable domain (other parts from reference TRBV11-2 and TRBJ2-6): EAGVAQSPRYKIIEKRQSVAFWCNPISGHATLYWYQQILGQGPKLLIQFQNNGVVDDSQLPKDRFSAERLKGVDSTLKIQPAKLEDSAVYLCASSRQGAGANVLTFGAGSRLTVL.

This chain joins TRBV4-1 and TRBJ2-1; 7 bases fit TRBD1. Losses at the gene ends were 2 bases for V and 6 bases for J; bases not matched to a gene: 16. Germline values: CDR1 MGHRA, CDR2 YSYEKL. This CDR3 comprises 18 residues. CDR3 in DNA: TGCGCCAGCAGCCAACGGACGGGACAGCATCCGGTAATCAATGAGCAGTTCTTC. It translates to CASSQRTGQHPVINEQFF.

The genes are TRBV7-8 and TRBJ2-1, with TRBD2 as a possible D gene (5 bases). This CDR3 has 14 amino acids. Trimming removed 10 bases at V and 0 bases at J, with 13 bases between. Germline values: CDR1 SGHVS, CDR2 FQNEAQ. Written as DNA, the CDR3 is TGTGCCACAACTAGTCAGAGCTCCTACAATGAGCAGTTCTTC. Translation gives CATTSQSSYNEQFF.

The V gene is TRBV27, the J gene TRBJ1-4; maybe TRBD1 (5 bases). Trimming left V 5 bases short and J 8 bases short, with 15 bases between. Germline CDR1 and CDR2: MNHEY and SMNVEV (reference sequence). The CDR3 sequence is 14 residues long. CDR3: CASSPGTWEEKLFF. The CDR3 bases are TGTGCCAGCAGTCCCGGGACTTGGGAAGAAAAACTGTTTTTT. The variable domain in full, with the rest retrieved from reference TRBV27 and TRBJ1-4, is EAQVTQNPRYLITVTGKKLTVTCSQNMNHEYMSWYRQDPGLGLRQIYYSMNVEVTDKGDVPEGYKVSRKEKRNFPLILESPSPNQTSLYFCASSPGTWEEKLFFGSGTQLSVL.

This chain joins TRBV6-6 and TRBJ2-7, with TRBD1 as a possible D gene (6 bases). The germline V and J ends were trimmed by 0 bases and 3 bases, with 9 bases remaining between them. This CDR3 comprises 14 residues. From germline, CDR1 is MNHNY and CDR2 SVGAGI (reference sequence). The CDR3 nucleotides read TGTGCCAGCAGTTACTCGGCAGGGGACTACGAGCAGTACGTC. Its protein is CASSYSAGDYEQYV.

CDR3 region: CASNPRGSDEQFF. The CDR3 bases are TGTGCCAGCAACCCCAGGGGCAGCGATGAGCAGTTCTTC. This chain joins TRBV27 and TRBJ2-1; D is perhaps TRBD1 (6 bases). Germline lookup yields CDR1 MNHEY and CDR2 SMNVEV (reference sequence). Trimming cost V 7 bases and J 8 bases, with 15 bases left between them. The CDR3 covers 13 residues.

V usage is TRBV9 and J usage is TRBJ2-5; 7 nucleotides line up with TRBD1. This CDR3 contains 13 residues. The germline CDR1 and CDR2 sequences are SGDLS and YYNGEE. Trimming at V came to 4 bases and at J to 4 bases, leaving 4 bases not matched to a gene. The CDR3 coding sequence is TGTGCCAGCAGCCAATCAGGGGGAGAGACCCAGTACTTC. Its protein product is CASSQSGGETQYF.